These 32 T cell receptor beta chains share one sample of origin, sequenced in a study of breast tumors, draining lymph nodes, adjacent tissues. TCRdb re-analysed the multiplex PCR reads in MiXCR, keeping a single row per CDR3 protein. The table includes about 180,000 distinct CDR3 sequences, around a third detected once. Breast cancer patients provided tissue from their axillary draining lymph nodes. The sample taken for sequencing was axillary lymph node tissue. The origin of the receptors is a female donor with breast cancer. Some clones in this sample may be carry-over from other donors' samples.

The chain combines TRBV12-3 or TRBV12-4 with TRBJ2-3; D perhaps matches TRBD2 (5 bases). This CDR3 contains 14 residues. V shed 4 bases and J shed 5 bases, with 13 bases lying between them. CDR3 loop: CASSYGVSGDTQYF. The CDR3 DNA is TGTGCCAGCAGTTACGGGGTATCGGGAGATACGCAGTATTTT.

Details on this clonotype: This could be a read error, since a much larger clone is one nucleotide away. The CDR3 does not end in the conserved phenylalanine or tryptophan, so this is likely a read error. V usage is TRBV5-5 and J usage is TRBJ2-7, with TRBD1 identical over 9 bases. Looked up from germline, CDR1 is SGHKS and CDR2 is YYEKEE (reference sequence). This CDR3 is built from 14 residues. The V gene end was trimmed by 4 bases and the J gene end by 3 bases; junction bases not matched to a gene: 5. CDR3 DNA: TGTGCCAGCAGCCGGGACAGGGTCTTCTACGAGCAGTACTCC. Amino acids: CASSRDRVFYEQYS.

Note on this clonotype: The CDR3 does not end in the conserved phenylalanine or tryptophan, so this is likely a read error. The gene calls are TRBV12-5 and TRBJ2-4, with D unresolved. This CDR3 comprises 17 residues. V was pared by 1 base and J by 8 bases, with 21 bases between. CDR1 and CDR2 (germline): LGHNT, FRNRAP. CDR3: CASGLGPMGGRMDIQYL. For the CDR3, the DNA is TGTGCTAGTGGTTTGGGTCCGATGGGCGGCAGGATGGACATTCAGTACCTC.

As regards this clonotype: This may come from a read error, since a much larger clone is one base off. V and J are TRBV11-2 and TRBJ1-2; 12 bases align to TRBD1. This CDR3 is 16 amino acids long. CDR1 and CDR2 (germline): SGHAT, FQNNGV. Here the CDR3 reads CDSSVPGTGGNYGYTF. The CDR3 region has the DNA TGTGACAGCAGCGTCCCCGGGACAGGGGGCAACTATGGCTACACCTTC.

In its sample, this clonotype was seen many times. The chain links TRBV9 to TRBJ2-7, with 8 nucleotides matching TRBD2. Germline CDR1 and CDR2: SGDLS and YYNGEE. Unmatched junction bases numbered 13, after V lost 4 bases and J lost 1 base. The CDR3 sequence is 17 residues long. The CDR3 DNA is TGTGCCAGCAGCTCCCTAGCGGGCGGGACCGGATCCTACGAGCAGTACTTC. This codes for CASSSLAGGTGSYEQYF.

Of note for this clonotype: Since no conserved phenylalanine or tryptophan closes the CDR3, a read error is the likely cause. The chain uses TRBV11-2 and TRBJ2-1; 13 bases fit TRBD2. The trim removed 4 bases at V and 4 bases at J, leaving 7 bases unmatched. The germline V gene encodes CDR1 SGHAT and CDR2 FQNNGV. This CDR3 has 17 residues. The chain's CDR3 is CASSWAGTSGIYNEQFL. In DNA, the CDR3 is TGTGCCAGCAGCTGGGCCGGGACTAGCGGGATTTACAATGAGCAGTTCCTC.

Of note for this clonotype: A much larger clone is a single base away; this may be a read error. The missing conserved phenylalanine or tryptophan at the end of this CDR3 makes a read error likely. V gene TRBV7-9 combines with J gene TRBJ2-5; the D gene is possibly TRBD2 (6 bases). From germline, CDR1 is SEHNR and CDR2 FQNEAQ (reference sequence). The CDR3 spans 14 residues. The V and J ends lost 2 bases and 3 bases respectively, with 10 bases between them. CDR3 sequence (DNA): TGTGCCAGCAGCTTATACACGGGAGAAGAGACCCAGTACCTC. Translating gives CASSLYTGEETQYL.

V and J are TRBV5-4 and TRBJ2-3; TRBD2 agrees at 7 bases. Germline assignment: CDR1 SGHNT and CDR2 YYREEE (reference sequence). This CDR3 has 15 residues. V lost 4 bases to trimming and J lost 0 bases; unmatched junction nucleotides: 5. The CDR3 DNA follows: TGTGCCAGCAGCCCCGGGAGGAGGAGCACAGATACGCAGTATTTT. Translating gives CASSPGRRSTDTQYF.

With respect to this clonotype: Given a much more abundant clone one base away, this may be a read error. CDR3 sequence (DNA): TGTGCCAGCAGCCCCCACCTAGGCTCCTACAATGAGCAGTTCTTC. It specifies CASSPHLGSYNEQFF. The chain has TRBV7-3 and TRBJ2-1; no firm D call. V was shortened by 5 bases and J by 0 bases, with 11 bases between the two germline ends. This CDR3 comprises 15 residues. Germline values: CDR1 SGHTA, CDR2 FQGTGA.

This clonotype has ten or more counts. CDR3 coding DNA: TGCAGTGCTAGCTCGCTAGCGGGAGGCCCCTACAATGAGCAGTTCTTC. The encoded protein is CSASSLAGGPYNEQFF. The chain combines TRBV20-1 with TRBJ2-1; 11 bases are a match to TRBD2. Looked up from germline, CDR1 is DFQATT and CDR2 is SNEGSKA (reference sequence). This CDR3 is 16 amino acids long. With 3 bases clipped from V and 2 bases from J, the junction kept 6 bases outside the gene matches.

This clonotype was seen repeatedly, ten times or more. V gene TRBV7-9 combines with J gene TRBJ2-7, with TRBD1 matching 9 bases. The CDR3 length is 17 residues. Germline CDR1 reads SEHNR; CDR2 reads FQNEAQ (reference sequence). V trimming: 4 bases; J trimming: 2 bases; junction bases outside the gene matches: 12. This CDR3 reads CASSSQAPGQGTYEQYF. The CDR3 DNA reads TGTGCCAGCAGCTCGCAAGCCCCCGGACAGGGGACCTACGAGCAGTACTTC.

This clonotype has ten or more counts. The genes are TRBV3-1 and TRBJ1-2, with a weak D call TRBD1 (6 bases). Deletions cut 3 bases from V and 6 bases from J, with 14 bases between. The CDR3 is 14 amino acids. CDR1 is LGHDT and CDR2 is YNNKEL in the germline V gene (reference sequence). This chain's CDR3 is CASSQAHRANGYTF. CDR3 nucleotides: TGTGCCAGCAGCCAGGCCCACAGGGCGAATGGCTACACCTTC.

This chain uses TRBV6-5 with TRBJ1-1; the D gene is possibly TRBD1 (6 bases). Germline lookup yields CDR1 MNHEY and CDR2 SVGAGI. V gave up 6 bases and J gave up 5 bases, with 13 bases separating them. The CDR3 runs to 13 residues. CDR3 sequence reads: CASRSDSWTEAFF. DNA for the CDR3: TGTGCCAGCAGATCGGACAGCTGGACTGAAGCTTTCTTT.

Concerning this clonotype: Possible read error: a much larger clone is one base away. This chain links TRBV11-1 with TRBJ2-1; no clear D gene. The CDR3 loop spans 14 amino acids. V was trimmed by 5 bases and J by 2 bases, leaving 10 bases between them. Germline V gives CDR1 SGHAT, CDR2 FQDESV (reference sequence). As DNA, the CDR3 is TGTGCCAGCAGCCCACTGGGGACCTACAATGAGCAGTTCTTC. Its translation: CASSPLGTYNEQFF.

This clonotype was seen repeatedly, ten times or more. The chain couples TRBV4-1 to TRBJ2-6; perhaps TRBD1 as D (6 bases). Deletions cut 0 bases from V and 2 bases from J, with 14 bases between. CDR1 is MGHRA, CDR2 YSYEKL, per germline. The CDR3 spans 18 residues. The CDR3 DNA reads as TGCGCCAGCAGCCAAGACCCCAGGGGAACGGCTGGGGCCAACGTCCTGACTTTC. It yields the protein CASSQDPRGTAGANVLTF.

This clonotype was observed a few times. A much larger clone lies a single base off, so this may be a read error. The genes are TRBV9 and TRBJ2-1, with D maybe TRBD2 (6 bases). The V gene's germline CDR1 is SGDLS and CDR2 YYNGEE. The CDR3 extends over 15 amino acids. The CDR3 DNA is TGTGCCAGCAGCGTAGACCGGGGGAAAGACAATGAGCCGTTCTTC. This gives the protein CASSVDRGKDNEPFF.

The gene calls are TRBV6-5 and TRBJ1-5; TRBD1 aligns across 11 bases. The J segment lost 2 bases and the V segment lost 2 bases, leaving 11 bases of the junction unmatched. Per germline, CDR1 MNHEY and CDR2 SVGAGI. This CDR3 has 19 residues. The CDR3 region has the DNA TGTGCCAGCAGTTACACGAATGCCGGACAGGGGGCCGGCAATCAGCCCCAGCATTTT. Translation: CASSYTNAGQGAGNQPQHF.

This clonotype was seen only once. The J gene is TRBJ2-7, the V gene TRBV10-3; perhaps TRBD2 as D (6 bases). Germline V gives CDR1 ENHRY, CDR2 SYGVKD. The CDR3 is made up of 14 amino acids. The germline V and J ends were trimmed by 2 bases and 6 bases, with 14 bases remaining between them. The CDR3 sequence: CAISERDWGGEQYF. For the CDR3, the DNA is TGTGCCATCAGTGAGCGGGACTGGGGCGGCGAGCAGTACTTC.

This clonotype was observed once. V gene TRBV15 combines with J gene TRBJ1-2, with D uncertain. The CDR3 has 17 amino acids. V lost 3 bases to trimming and J lost 0 bases, with 17 bases between them. Germline V gives CDR1 LNHNV, CDR2 YYDKDF (reference sequence). The CDR3 reads CATSSSPSGATNYGYTF. The CDR3 DNA reads TGTGCCACCAGCAGCTCCCCCTCCGGTGCTACTAACTATGGCTACACCTTC. Supplemented by reference TRBV15 and TRBJ1-2, the full variable domain reads DAMVIQNPRYQVTQFGKPVTLSCSQTLNHNVMYWYQQKSSQAPKLLFHYYDKDFNNEADTPDNFQSRRPNTSFCFLDIRSPGLGDTAMYLCATSSSPSGATNYGYTFGSGTRLTVV.

Remarks on this clonotype: A single base separates this from a much larger clone, so it may be a read error. The V gene is TRBV2, the J gene TRBJ2-5; TRBD1 aligns across 8 bases. The CDR3 runs 18 residues. Germline V lookup: CDR1 SNHLY, CDR2 FYNNEI. CDR3 nucleotides: TGTGCCAGCAGTGAAGATCGGACAGGGTACATGGGTCAAGAGACCCACTACTTC. Residues: CASSEDRTGYMGQETHYF.

This clonotype was observed many times. Written as DNA, the CDR3 is TGTGCCAGCAGCTCCCGGAATGCTTCACCCCTCCACTTT. This translates into CASSSRNASPLHF. The chain is built from TRBV5-5 and TRBJ1-6; D uncertain. The CDR3 consists of 13 residues. Trimming took 3 bases from V and 9 from J, leaving 10 bases between them. Germline CDR1 and CDR2: SGHKS and YYEKEE (reference sequence).

Remarks on this clonotype: The junction does not match germline at one end; this may be a read error. The CDR3 here is CASSHSRGTGVGTIYF. CDR3 in DNA: TGTGCCAGCAGTCACTCACGCGGGACAGGGGTTGGCACCATATATTTT. The J gene is TRBJ1-3, the V gene TRBV6-6, with 10 bases that match TRBD1. The CDR3 contains 16 residues. In germline, CDR1 is MNHNY, CDR2 SVGAGI (reference sequence).

V gene TRBV15 combines with J gene TRBJ1-4; 7 bases agree with TRBD1. The trim removed 5 bases at V and 7 bases at J, leaving 10 bases unmatched. In germline, CDR1 is LNHNV, CDR2 YYDKDF (reference sequence). The CDR3 is 15 residues long. CDR3 sequence reads: CATSARRRGREKLFF. The CDR3 nucleotides read TGTGCCACCAGCGCGCGGCGGAGGGGGCGTGAAAAACTGTTTTTT.

This clonotype was counted many times. The gene calls are TRBV10-3 and TRBJ2-2; 14 nucleotides line up with TRBD2. After removal of 0 bases from V and 5 bases from J, the junction contained 5 bases not matched to a gene. The CDR3 has 18 residues. CDR1 and CDR2 (germline): ENHRY, SYGVKD. CDR3 sequence reads: CAISESIGTSGSTGELFF. DNA of the CDR3: TGTGCCATCAGTGAGTCGATTGGGACTAGCGGGAGTACCGGGGAGCTGTTTTTT.

Many counts were recorded for this clonotype. The chain joins TRBV12-3 or TRBV12-4 to TRBJ2-3; either TRBD1 or TRBD2 may supply D (5 bases each). V lost 5 bases and J lost 4, with 13 bases in between. CDR3 size: 14 residues. For the CDR3, the DNA is TGTGCCAGCAGTATCCGGGACCCCCCAGATACGCAGTATTTT. The encoded protein is CASSIRDPPDTQYF.

Remarks on this clonotype: An end of the junction differs from the germline gene, which may be a read error. The chain joins TRBV12-3 or TRBV12-4 to TRBJ2-3, with D possibly being TRBD1 or TRBD2 (6 bases each). This CDR3 contains 15 residues. CDR3 sequence: CASRDSGTSTDTHYF. CDR3 sequence (DNA): TGTGCCAGCAGGGACAGCGGAACTAGCACAGATACGCATTATTTT.

This clonotype was seen at least ten times. The chain joins TRBV19 to TRBJ2-3; TRBD1 aligns across 10 bases. The ends lost 4 bases at V and 6 bases at J; junction bases unmatched: 10. This CDR3 spans 16 amino acids. The V gene's germline CDR1 is LNHDA and CDR2 SQIVND (reference sequence). The CDR3: CASSTRTGGIQDTQYF. The CDR3 DNA sequence: TGTGCCAGTAGTACCCGGACAGGGGGTATCCAGGATACGCAGTATTTT. The full variable domain, its missing parts supplied by reference TRBV19 and TRBJ2-3, is DGGITQSPKYLFRKEGQNVTLSCEQNLNHDAMYWYRQDPGQGLRLIYYSQIVNDFQKGDIAEGYSVSREKKESFPLTVTSAQKNPTAFYLCASSTRTGGIQDTQYFGPGTRLTVL.

This clonotype appeared many times. The rearrangement joins TRBV7-3 to TRBJ2-7; a weak D match, TRBD2 (6 bases). Trimming left V 3 bases short and J 4 bases short, with 10 bases between. CDR3 length equals 13 residues. Germline values: CDR1 SGHTA, CDR2 FQGTGA. CDR3 sequence: CASSFTGGYEQYF. The CDR3 DNA follows: TGTGCCAGCAGCTTTACCGGGGGATACGAGCAGTACTTC.

This clonotype was observed once. A much larger clone differs from this one at a single base, so this may be a read error. This chain links TRBV19 with TRBJ2-7; no firm D call. Germline CDR1 is LNHDA and CDR2 is SQIVND (reference sequence). The CDR3 spans 14 residues. CDR3 bases: TGTGCCAGTAGTATGGCAGGCCTCTCCTACGAGCAGTGCTTC. This translates into CASSMAGLSYEQCF.

This clonotype appeared many times. This rearrangement joins TRBV7-9 to TRBJ1-2; 7 bases align to TRBD1. Losses at the gene ends were 5 bases for V and 4 bases for J; bases not matched to a gene: 7. Germline CDR1 reads SEHNR; CDR2 reads FQNEAQ (reference sequence). The CDR3 has 14 residues. Here the CDR3 DNA reads TGTGCCAGCAGCAGACAGGGATCGAGCTATGGCTACACCTTC. It translates to CASSRQGSSYGYTF.

This clonotype was observed at least ten times. This chain links TRBV11-1 with TRBJ2-2, with 10 bases fitting TRBD1. Germline CDR1 is SGHAT and CDR2 is FQDESV (reference sequence). Unmatched junction bases numbered 13, after V lost 2 bases and J lost 7 bases. This CDR3 comprises 18 residues. CDR3 DNA: TGTGCCAGCAGCTTATCTGCGAACCGGGACAGGGGTGACGGGGAGCTGTTTTTT. Protein: CASSLSANRDRGDGELFF.

The chain is built from TRBV16 and TRBJ2-7; weak D call: TRBD1 (5 bases). This CDR3 is built from 12 residues. Per germline, CDR1 KGHSY and CDR2 FQNENV. The CDR3 loop is CARPQGFYEQYF. CDR3 DNA: TGTGCTAGGCCTCAGGGCTTCTACGAGCAGTACTTC.